What follows describes a single T cell receptor (beta chain). This clonotype was observed a few times. What antigen it recognizes has not been identified. Base qualities are not recorded, but no much larger clone differs from it by a single base. Amplification of TCR beta CDR3 regions was carried out from RNA transcripts. The first round of RT-PCR for the TCR CDR3 was performed with the HTBI primer set and the Qiagen OneStep RT-PCR kit. Libraries were constructed in a second round of multiplex PCR, after which size selection and purification were carried out. Libraries were sequenced paired-end with 100 bp reads on an Illumina HiSeq2000. Processing in the source paper ran as follows. Raw data were processed with SOAPnuke, discarding reads with adapters, uncalled bases, mean Phred below 15, or no exact constant-primer or identifier match. COPE v1.2.5 was used to merge high-quality paired reads, and clonotypes were defined as unique nucleotide sequences. MiTCR v1.1 was used to align the clonotypes against IMGT TRBV, TRBD and TRBJ reference segments. Analysis was restricted to V-J combinations with a frequency above 0.0001, which covered roughly 99% of repertoires. The TCS score was defined as F50 (clonal expansion) divided by E x V (chaos), with BLOSUM62-based TCRdist calculated between CDR3 peptides within each V-J. Welch's t-statistics and random forest reduced some 510 V-J features to around 14, which were used in a naive Bayes classifier (R e1071). The raw public reads went through TCRdb reprocessing: fastp at Q25, MiXCR clone calling, in-frame beta chains kept. When rows share a CDR3 protein, they turn into one entry using the most common DNA and genes. Clone size and V and J calls follow TCRdb, not the original study. In all, the sample holds about 360,000 distinct CDR3 sequences, and 13% of those were seen once. Around 9.2% of the sample is held by the ten biggest clonotypes.

This entry is derived from a study of T cells in Graves' hyperthyroidism and ophthalmopathy (dated by TCRdb to about 2019). Study-level background: Peripheral blood samples were taken at initial diagnosis, before any treatment was given. To identify TCR V-J signatures that set the groups apart, the researchers used a discovery cohort of about a hundred patients, made up of around 42 with Graves' ophthalmopathy and approximately 57 with stable Graves' hyperthyroidism. Whether ophthalmopathy could be predicted prospectively was tested in an independent validation cohort made up of some 20 hyperthyroidism patients plus 17 patients who later progressed to ophthalmopathy. The 100 or so discovery patients were randomly split 7:3 into training and test sets. The study also compared thyroid tissue and blood T-cell repertoires from over 5 Graves' hyperthyroidism patients. After sampling, hyperthyroidism patients received methimazole starting at 30 mg daily, and ophthalmopathy patients received high-dose intravenous methylprednisolone. According to the paper, TCR Vbeta CDR3 sequencing was carried out on more than 120 peripheral blood samples, which came from 40 to 45 ophthalmopathy, 75 or so hyperthyroidism and 17 progressor patients. The paper as a whole reports these results and caveats: Most expanded thyroid clonotypes (frequency above 0.001) were also detected in blood, a finding suggesting that blood repertoires may reflect thyroid immune responses. No statistical method was used to set the sample size in advance, and investigators knew the group allocation. A model built on a 13 V-J signature distinguished ophthalmopathy from stable hyperthyroidism, reaching over 85% sensitivity and about 81% specificity in cross-validation and 80%/75% in testing. During validation, the model predicted progression to ophthalmopathy a median of approximately 6 months ahead of onset, with approximately 70% sensitivity and around 73% specificity.

Stable Graves' hyperthyroidism was defined as the absence of progression to ophthalmopathy over 18 months of follow-up. Hyperthyroidism patients were aged 18 to 65 years and newly diagnosed, with disease duration of less than 2 months. Exclusion was applied to patients with uncontrolled infections, other autoimmune diseases, pregnancy or lactation. Diagnoses were established on the basis of clinical symptoms, serum thyroxine and TRAb, thyroid ultrasound, and orbital computed tomography. PBMCs were isolated from more than 8 ml of fresh peripheral blood by Ficoll-Paque density gradient centrifugation. Trizol reagent was used to extract total RNA, and RNA quality was then checked on an Agilent 2100 Bioanalyzer. V trim: 4 bases; J trim: 0 bases; unmatched bases: 12. From cysteine to phenylalanine, the CDR3 is 20 amino acids long. Only the CDR3 portion is preserved as DNA: 60 bases, with reading frame beginning at the first base. Per the germline V gene, LGHNT is the CDR1 and FRNRAP is the CDR2.

The chain joins TRBV12-5 to TRBJ2-2; 12 central bases correspond to TRBD1. Sequenced sample: blood. The clonotype originates from a young woman with Graves' hyperthyroidism. CDR3 region: CASGWGTGTGGLANTGELFF. The nucleotide sequence is given as TGTGCTAGTGGTTGGGGAACCGGGACAGGGGGCCTCGCGAACACCGGGGAGCTGTTTTTT.